Shown below are 18 T cell receptor beta chains from a single sample sequenced in a study of regulatory T cells in long-lasting Graves disease (dated by TCRdb to the early 2020s). The sample's time point label, in plain terms: persistent/refractory GD, antithyroid drugs over 5 years with positive TRAb. For both TCR sequencing and RNA sequencing, RNA was extracted from PBMCs using TRIzol. Library preparation used multiplex PCR. These reads were obtained on an Illumina HiSeq 4000. To build TCR beta libraries, CDR3 regions were amplified by Arm-PCR using iRepertoire HTBI primers. TCRdb reprocessed the public reads (quality trimming at Q25 with fastp, clone calling with MiXCR) and kept in-frame beta chains. When rows share a CDR3 protein, they turn into one entry using the most common DNA and genes. The sample data list around 300,000 distinct CDR3 sequences, and 22% of these were observed just once. The top ten clones comprise 56% of the sample.

The sequencing used peripheral blood mononuclear cells (PBMCs), collected when the disease was refractory, from a patient treated with antithyroid drugs. Receptor source: a female donor with Graves disease.

V usage is TRBV5-1 and J usage is TRBJ2-2, with D perhaps matching TRBD2 (5 bases). The CDR3 is made up of 16 amino acids. V lost 3 bases and J 1 base, leaving 13 bases between the germline ends. CDR1 and CDR2 (germline): SGHRS, YFSETQ. CDR3 sequence: CASSWGAERNTGELFF. CDR3 DNA sequence: TGCGCCAGCAGCTGGGGAGCGGAGCGGAACACCGGGGAGCTGTTTTTT.

The chain recombines TRBV5-1 with TRBJ2-7; perhaps TRBD2 as D (7 bases). Trimming pared 2 bases from V and 5 bases from J, leaving 17 bases between. CDR1 and CDR2 (germline): SGHRS, YFSETQ. The CDR3 contains 15 residues. In nucleotides, the CDR3 is TGCGCCAGCAGCTTAGGGGGGGCACAGGCCCACGAGCAGTACTTC. It translates to CASSLGGAQAHEQYF.

This clonotype was detected ten times or more. V usage is TRBV6-1 and J usage is TRBJ1-2; D might be TRBD1 (6 bases). Trimming pared 3 bases from V and 4 bases from J, leaving 9 bases between. The CDR3 extends over 13 amino acids. Germline V lookup: CDR1 MNHNS, CDR2 SASEGT. CDR3 in amino acids: CASSDTRGYGYTF. For the CDR3, the DNA is TGTGCCAGCAGTGACACCAGGGGCTATGGCTACACCTTC.

The rearrangement joins TRBV29-1 to TRBJ2-7; D not resolved. This CDR3 has 13 residues. The V gene's germline CDR1 is SQVTM and CDR2 ANQGSEA. Trimming pared 4 bases from V and 0 bases from J, leaving 10 bases between. The DNA of the CDR3 is TGCAGCGTTGTGGCTAAGGGCTCCTACGAGCAGTACTTC. Protein: CSVVAKGSYEQYF.

V is TRBV28 and J is TRBJ2-2; no reliable D call. This CDR3 spans 16 amino acids. The germline CDR1 and CDR2 sequences are MDHEN and SYDVKM. Trimming shortened V by 6 bases and J by 6 bases, and 20 bases separated the two germline ends. In nucleotides, the CDR3 is TGTGCCAGCAGCCAAGACGTCTGGGAAGAGGCCGGGGAGCTGTTTTTT. Translating gives CASSQDVWEEAGELFF. The full variable domain, in which reference TRBV28 and TRBJ2-2 provide the parts outside the CDR3, is DVKVTQSSRYLVKRTGEKVFLECVQDMDHENMFWYRQDPGLGLRLIYFSYDVKMKEKGDIPEGYSVSREKKERFSLILESASTNQTSMYLCASSQDVWEEAGELFFGEGSRLTVL.

The CDR3 bases are TGCGCCAGCAGCCAGGGGTCGAACACCGGGGAGCTGTTTTTT. Translation: CASSQGSNTGELFF. The chain employs TRBV5-1 and TRBJ2-2; D perhaps matches TRBD1 (6 bases). Per the germline V gene, CDR1 is SGHRS and CDR2 is YFSETQ. V dropped 4 bases and J dropped 0 bases, with 7 bases sitting between them. This CDR3 contains 14 residues.

This clonotype has just a few counts. This chain uses TRBV12-3 or TRBV12-4 with TRBJ2-7; unclear D gene. The CDR3 spans 14 residues. Trimming stripped 3 bases from V and 0 bases from J, with 9 bases between. The CDR3: CASSFGKSSYEQYF. DNA of the CDR3: TGTGCCAGCAGTTTCGGCAAGAGCTCCTACGAGCAGTACTTC.

This clonotype was seen more than once but under ten times. The rearrangement joins TRBV29-1 to TRBJ1-2; D ambiguous. Trimming shortened V by 1 base and J by 2 bases, and 5 bases separated the two germline ends. The CDR3 length is 12 residues. Germline CDR1 is SQVTM and CDR2 is ANQGSEA. CDR3 sequence: CSVEGPNYGYTF. DNA of the CDR3: TGCAGCGTTGAAGGTCCGAACTATGGCTACACCTTC. The whole variable domain, filled in from reference TRBV29-1 and TRBJ1-2, reads SAVISQKPSRDICQRGTSLTIQCQVDSQVTMMFWYRQQPGQSLTLIATANQGSEATYESGFVIDKFPISRPNLTFSTLTVSNMSPEDSSIYLCSVEGPNYGYTFGSGTRLTVV.

This clonotype was observed a single time. CDR3 in DNA: TGCAGCGCACGACAGGGCTCCACCGGGGAGCTGTTTTTT. Its translation is CSARQGSTGELFF. The chain employs TRBV29-1 and TRBJ2-2; 7 nucleotides agree with TRBD1. The CDR3 is 13 amino acids. V lost 7 bases and J lost 4; bases outside the gene matches: 6. In germline, CDR1 is SQVTM, CDR2 ANQGSEA.

V gene TRBV28 combines with J gene TRBJ1-2; no reliable D call. CDR1 and CDR2 from the germline V gene are MDHEN and SYDVKM. The CDR3 covers 12 residues. V gave up 2 bases and J gave up 7 bases, with 8 bases separating them. DNA of the CDR3: TGTGCCAGCAGTTTACGGGAATCTGGCTACACCTTC. Residues: CASSLRESGYTF.

The gene calls are TRBV7-8 and TRBJ1-2; TRBD1 is a possible D gene (6 bases). The V gene's germline CDR1 is SGHVS and CDR2 FQNEAQ. The V and J ends lost 5 bases and 2 bases respectively, with 15 bases between them. This CDR3 has 15 residues. CDR3 region: CASSPSSGVNYGYTF. The CDR3 DNA is TGTGCCAGCAGCCCCTCCTCAGGGGTGAACTATGGCTACACCTTC. Full variable domain (outside the CDR3, taken from reference TRBV7-8 and TRBJ1-2): GAGVSQSPRYKVAKRGQDVALRCDPISGHVSLFWYQQALGQGPEFLTYFQNEAQLDKSGLPSDRFFAERPEGSVSTLKIQRTQQEDSAVYLCASSPSSGVNYGYTFGSGTRLTVV.

This clonotype was seen once. The gene calls are TRBV7-2 and TRBJ1-2, with TRBD1 matching 8 bases. Germline lookup yields CDR1 SGHTA and CDR2 FQGNSA. This CDR3 contains 14 residues. V shed 3 bases and J 2 bases; nucleotides not matched to a gene: 2. The CDR3 bases are TGTGCCAGCAGCTTTCAGGGGGCGAACTATGGCTACACCTTC. It yields the protein CASSFQGANYGYTF.

This clonotype was seen many times. The chain links TRBV2 to TRBJ1-1; D might be TRBD1 (5 bases). The CDR3 is made up of 14 amino acids. V dropped 1 base and J dropped 3 bases, with 9 bases sitting between them. Germline CDR1 and CDR2: SNHLY and FYNNEI. In DNA form, the CDR3 reads TGTGCCAGCAGTGAAGAGGGGACTTACACTGAAGCTTTCTTT. It specifies CASSEEGTYTEAFF.

This clonotype was picked up a small number of times. The CDR3 spells CASSWTGGDYEQYF. In DNA form, the CDR3 reads TGCGCCAGCAGCTGGACAGGGGGAGACTACGAGCAGTACTTC. This chain connects TRBV5-1 to TRBJ2-7, with 10 positions matching TRBD1. Germline CDR1 and CDR2: SGHRS and YFSETQ. V lost 3 bases to trimming and J lost 3 bases; unmatched junction nucleotides: 3. This CDR3 is 14 amino acids long.

The table lists this clonotype with a few counts. The J gene is TRBJ1-1, the V gene TRBV30; TRBD1 might be the D (5 bases). CDR3 length: 13 residues. The V and J ends lost 3 bases and 0 bases respectively, with 8 bases between them. CDR1 GTSNPN and CDR2 SVGIG come from the germline V gene (reference sequence). The CDR3 DNA reads as TGTGCCTGGAGAGCAGGGCTGAACACTGAAGCTTTCTTT. Translation gives CAWRAGLNTEAFF.

This clonotype appeared many times. V and J are TRBV20-1 and TRBJ1-2; TRBD1 might be the D (6 bases). This CDR3 is built from 14 residues. Germline V gene lookup returns CDR1 DFQATT and CDR2 SNEGSKA (reference sequence). Trimming removed 4 bases from V and 4 bases from J, with 16 bases in between. The CDR3 DNA is TGCAGTGCTAATACAGGGAGTTTCGGCTATGGCTACACCTTC. Translating gives CSANTGSFGYGYTF.

This clonotype was seen many times. This chain links TRBV11-2 with TRBJ2-7; D is possibly TRBD2 (6 bases). The CDR3 totals 12 residues. Germline CDR1 is SGHAT and CDR2 is FQNNGV. V was shortened by 7 bases and J by 3 bases, with 10 bases between the two germline ends. The CDR3 nucleotides read TGTGCCAGCACCGGGAGAGGCTACGAGCAGTACTTC. Translating it yields CASTGRGYEQYF.

This clonotype was observed a handful of times. CDR3 in DNA: TGCAGTGCTAGTAGTAGCGAAGAGACCCAGTACTTC. Its translation is CSASSSEETQYF. The chain recombines TRBV20-1 with TRBJ2-5, with D possibly TRBD2 on 5 matching bases. Trimming stripped 3 bases from V and 3 bases from J, with 8 bases between. This CDR3 has 12 residues. Germline CDR1 DFQATT, CDR2 SNEGSKA (reference sequence).